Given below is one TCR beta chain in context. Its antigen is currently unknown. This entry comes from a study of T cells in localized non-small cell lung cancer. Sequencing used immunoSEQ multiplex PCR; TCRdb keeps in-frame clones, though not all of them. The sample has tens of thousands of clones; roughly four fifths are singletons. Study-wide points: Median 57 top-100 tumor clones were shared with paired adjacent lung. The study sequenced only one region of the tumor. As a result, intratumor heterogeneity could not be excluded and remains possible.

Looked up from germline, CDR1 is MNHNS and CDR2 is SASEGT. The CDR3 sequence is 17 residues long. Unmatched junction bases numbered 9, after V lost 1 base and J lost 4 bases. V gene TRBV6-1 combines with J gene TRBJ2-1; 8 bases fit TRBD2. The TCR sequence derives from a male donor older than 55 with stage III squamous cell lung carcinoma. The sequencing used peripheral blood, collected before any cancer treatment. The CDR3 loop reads CASSEEAGGLEYNEQFF. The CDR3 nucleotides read TGTGCCAGCAGTGAAGAGGCGGGGGGCCTAGAATACAATGAGCAGTTCTTC.